These 27 T cell receptor beta chains came from one sample sequenced in a study of T cells in Graves' hyperthyroidism and ophthalmopathy. TCR beta CDR3 regions were amplified from RNA transcripts. HTBI primers were the set used in a first-round RT-PCR of the TCR CDR3. TCRdb re-called the multiplex PCR reads with MiXCR, one entry per CDR3 protein. The table shows around 440,000 distinct CDR3 sequences, with 15% to 18% occurring only once. The sample comprised blood. The receptors were gathered from a woman between 18 and 29 years old with Graves' hyperthyroidism.

This clonotype was observed at least ten times. This chain joins TRBV2 and TRBJ2-1; TRBD1 might be the D (5 bases). Trimming removed 3 bases from V and 0 bases from J, with 12 bases in between. The length of the CDR3 is 16 residues. From germline, CDR1 is SNHLY and CDR2 FYNNEI. CDR3 sequence: CASSEVGVSSYNEQFF. The CDR3 DNA follows: TGTGCCAGCAGTGAGGTAGGGGTGAGCTCCTACAATGAGCAGTTCTTC.

In its sample, this clonotype was seen a few times. The chain links TRBV7-9 to TRBJ1-1; D is perhaps TRBD1 (5 bases). The CDR3 loop spans 14 amino acids. V was clipped by 4 bases and J by 5 bases, with 14 bases between them. Germline-derived CDR1 and CDR2 are SEHNR and FQNEAQ (reference sequence). The CDR3 sequence is CASSYLGGRTEAFF. The CDR3, as DNA: TGTGCCAGCAGCTATCTGGGGGGGAGGACTGAAGCTTTCTTT.

This clonotype was counted at least ten times. The rearrangement joins TRBV20-1 to TRBJ1-1; D remains unclear. From germline, CDR1 is DFQATT and CDR2 SNEGSKA (reference sequence). The CDR3 totals 13 residues. V lost 3 bases and J 1 base, leaving 9 bases between the germline ends. Here the CDR3 reads CSAREDQNTEAFF. The CDR3, as DNA: TGCAGTGCTAGGGAGGATCAGAACACTGAAGCTTTCTTT.

This clonotype was counted many times. J is TRBJ2-5 and V is TRBV2, with 10 bases aligning to TRBD2. The germline CDR1 and CDR2 sequences are SNHLY and FYNNEI. This CDR3 comprises 14 residues. V lost 8 bases and J lost 4; bases outside the gene matches: 7. CDR3 region: CASRSSGGGETQYF. CDR3 coding DNA: TGTGCCAGCCGTTCTAGCGGGGGAGGAGAGACCCAGTACTTC.

This clonotype occurred many times. The chain is built from TRBV10-3 and TRBJ2-7; a weak D match, TRBD2 (5 bases). The CDR3 extends over 13 amino acids. Germline lookup yields CDR1 ENHRY and CDR2 SYGVKD. Trimming stripped 6 bases from V and 0 bases from J, with 9 bases between. CDR3 region: CAIRTGNSYEQYF. CDR3 DNA: TGTGCCATCAGAACCGGGAACTCCTACGAGCAGTACTTC.

There are many counts of this clonotype. The J gene is TRBJ2-7, the V gene TRBV12-3 or TRBV12-4, with D perhaps TRBD2 (5 bases). This CDR3 contains 15 residues. Deletions cut 4 bases from V and 5 bases from J, with 18 bases between. CDR3 in DNA: TGTGCCAGCAGTTCCCCCCTAAGCGGCCGCCACGAGCAGTACTTC. This translates into CASSSPLSGRHEQYF.

The table lists this clonotype with many counts. The V gene is TRBV7-6, the J gene TRBJ2-3; D is ambiguous. There are 15 residues in the CDR3. V was clipped by 3 bases and J by 1 base, with 11 bases between them. The germline CDR1 and CDR2 sequences are SGHVS and FNYEAQ. CDR3 loop: CASSLGLGRTDTQYF. The CDR3 DNA follows: TGTGCCAGCAGCTTGGGTCTTGGCCGCACAGATACGCAGTATTTT.

This clonotype was picked up many times. The rearrangement uses TRBV12-3 or TRBV12-4 and TRBJ1-2; TRBD1 matches 9 bases. The length of the CDR3 is 15 residues. With 6 bases clipped from V and 7 bases from J, the junction kept 12 bases outside the gene matches. The DNA of the CDR3 is TGTGCCAGCAGGGAGGGAGGACAGGGGAGAGGTGGCTACACCTTC. Encoded protein: CASREGGQGRGGYTF.

This clonotype has ten or more counts. This chain uses TRBV11-3 with TRBJ2-4, with D perhaps matching TRBD2 (5 bases). The CDR3 covers 15 residues. The V end was cut by 1 base, the J end by 8 bases, with 15 bases between. The germline V gene encodes CDR1 SGHNT and CDR2 YENEEA. The CDR3 sequence: CASSLGRGFVDIQYF. CDR3 nucleotides: TGTGCCAGCAGCTTAGGAAGAGGGTTCGTCGACATTCAGTACTTC.

This clonotype was observed at least ten times. This chain joins TRBV2 and TRBJ1-1; TRBD1 matches at 7 bases. The CDR3 contains 15 residues. Germline-derived CDR1 and CDR2 are SNHLY and FYNNEI. V dropped 3 bases and J dropped 2; count of bases not matched to a gene: 6. CDR3 nucleotides: TGTGCCAGCAGTGACGCGACAGGGAGAAACACTGAAGCTTTCTTT. It yields the protein CASSDATGRNTEAFF.

This clonotype came up a few times. The chain uses TRBV10-3 and TRBJ2-7; 9 nucleotides align to TRBD2. Germline assignment: CDR1 ENHRY and CDR2 SYGVKD. The CDR3 sequence is 13 residues long. V gave up 3 bases and J gave up 5 bases; unmatched junction bases: 2. The CDR3 nucleotides read TGTGCCATCAGTGACAGCGGGAGGAACGAGCAGTACTTC. Translated: CAISDSGRNEQYF.

This clonotype occurred many times. V gene TRBV5-1 combines with J gene TRBJ2-1; D is possibly TRBD1 (6 bases). Trimming shortened V by 6 bases and J by 5 bases, and 15 bases separated the two germline ends. In germline, CDR1 is SGHRS, CDR2 YFSETQ. The CDR3 spans 14 residues. The CDR3 nucleotides read TGCGCCAGCACCTCCCTCGACAGGAACAATGAGCAGTTCTTC. Its translation is CASTSLDRNNEQFF.

At least ten counts were recorded for this clonotype. V and J are TRBV5-1 and TRBJ2-2; D uncertain. V was cut by 4 bases and J by 1 base, with 2 bases left in between. In germline, CDR1 is SGHRS, CDR2 YFSETQ. CDR3 size: 12 residues. CDR3 protein: CASSMNTGELFF. CDR3 coding DNA: TGCGCCAGCAGCATGAACACCGGGGAGCTGTTTTTT.

The table lists this clonotype with many counts. This chain uses TRBV5-6 with TRBJ1-1; D remains ambiguous. The ends were cut back, 5 bases at V and 4 bases at J, with 15 bases in the middle. CDR3 size: 14 residues. Germline V lookup: CDR1 SGHDT, CDR2 YYEEEE. The CDR3 coding sequence is TGTGCCAGCAGAAGGACGGCGGGTGCCACTGAAGCTTTCTTT. This sequence encodes CASRRTAGATEAFF.

This clonotype has at least ten counts. The chain is built from TRBV18 and TRBJ1-2; unclear D gene. This CDR3 contains 14 residues. CDR1 and CDR2 from the germline V gene are KGHSH and LQKENI. The V end was cut by 2 bases, the J end by 9 bases, with 16 bases between. The CDR3 loop is CASSPGVPFQSYTF. The CDR3 nucleotides read TGTGCCAGCTCACCAGGGGTCCCCTTCCAGAGCTACACCTTC.

This clonotype was counted many times. The chain employs TRBV5-1 and TRBJ2-3; possibly TRBD1 or TRBD2 for D (6 bases each). Germline CDR1 and CDR2: SGHRS and YFSETQ. Trimming stripped 0 bases from V and 2 bases from J, with 10 bases between. This CDR3 spans 15 amino acids. As DNA, the CDR3 is TGCGCCAGCAGCTTGGTTGGGGGGCCCACAGATACGCAGTATTTT. Protein sequence: CASSLVGGPTDTQYF.

This clonotype was picked up many times. The chain joins TRBV28 to TRBJ2-7; 8 nucleotides agree with TRBD1. The CDR3 contains 15 residues. Germline V gene data show CDR1 as MDHEN and CDR2 as SYDVKM. V shed 3 bases, J shed 5 bases, and the junction held 9 bases outside the gene matches. The CDR3 reads CASSFYRPGGNEQYF. CDR3 coding DNA: TGTGCCAGCAGTTTCTATCGGCCAGGGGGCAACGAGCAGTACTTC. Complete variable domain (other parts from reference TRBV28 and TRBJ2-7): DVKVTQSSRYLVKRTGEKVFLECVQDMDHENMFWYRQDPGLGLRLIYFSYDVKMKEKGDIPEGYSVSREKKERFSLILESASTNQTSMYLCASSFYRPGGNEQYFGPGTRLTVT.

The chain uses TRBV20-1 and TRBJ1-1; 10 bases align to TRBD1. CDR3 length: 13 residues. The junction had 2 bases not matched to a gene; V was cut back by 3 bases and J by 4 bases. In germline, CDR1 is DFQATT, CDR2 SNEGSKA (reference sequence). CDR3 in amino acids: CSARTGGVTEAFF. CDR3 nucleotides: TGCAGTGCTAGGACAGGGGGCGTCACTGAAGCTTTCTTT.

There are a few counts of this clonotype. The rearrangement uses TRBV5-1 and TRBJ1-2; D is ambiguous. There are 15 residues in the CDR3. Germline CDR1 is SGHRS and CDR2 is YFSETQ. V was shortened by 0 bases and J by 4 bases, with 13 bases between the two germline ends. The CDR3 reads CASSLEVGSVYGYTF. CDR3 in DNA: TGCGCCAGCAGCTTGGAGGTAGGGTCGGTCTATGGCTACACCTTC.

This clonotype was seen only once. The rearrangement uses TRBV5-1 and TRBJ2-2; D unresolved. Germline V gene sequence: CDR1 SGHRS, CDR2 YFSETQ. V was cut by 0 bases and J by 7 bases, with 7 bases left in between. The length of the CDR3 is 13 residues. CDR3 residues: CASSLAPGGELFF. For the CDR3, the DNA is TGCGCCAGCAGCTTGGCCCCGGGCGGGGAGCTGTTTTTT. Full variable domain (outside the CDR3, taken from reference TRBV5-1 and TRBJ2-2): KAGVTQTPRYLIKTRGQQVTLSCSPISGHRSVSWYQQTPGQGLQFLFEYFSETQRNKGNFPGRFSGRQFSNSRSEMNVSTLELGDSALYLCASSLAPGGELFFGEGSRLTVL.

This clonotype was detected many times. The genes are TRBV5-4 and TRBJ2-5; D ambiguous. Germline V gene data show CDR1 as SGHNT and CDR2 as YYREEE (reference sequence). CDR3 length: 17 residues. Trimming cost V 0 bases and J 0 bases, with 15 bases left between them. CDR3: CASSLGGNIGYQETQYF. Here the CDR3 DNA reads TGTGCCAGCAGCTTGGGTGGTAACATAGGGTACCAAGAGACCCAGTACTTC.

This clonotype was detected ten times or more. This chain uses TRBV7-9 with TRBJ2-7, with 7 bases that match TRBD2. Per the germline V gene, CDR1 is SEHNR and CDR2 is FQNEAQ (reference sequence). The trim removed 5 bases at V and 4 bases at J, leaving 8 bases unmatched. This CDR3 is 14 amino acids long. CDR3 nucleotides: TGTGCCAGCAGCGTCGGCGGGGAGGGTTACGAGCAGTACTTC. Translation: CASSVGGEGYEQYF.

The chain couples TRBV30 to TRBJ2-7; D unresolved. The V end was cut by 3 bases, the J end by 0 bases, with 6 bases between. The germline V gene encodes CDR1 GTSNPN and CDR2 SVGIG (reference sequence). The CDR3 extends over 12 amino acids. The CDR3 loop reads CAWSPDSYEQYF. The DNA for the CDR3 is TGTGCCTGGAGCCCGGACTCCTACGAGCAGTACTTC.

The CDR3 is CASSYDRGTEAFF. CDR3 sequence (DNA): TGCGCCAGCAGTTATGACAGGGGGACTGAAGCTTTCTTT. The V and J genes are TRBV10-1 and TRBJ1-1; 9 bases map to TRBD1. The CDR3 is made up of 13 amino acids. The germline CDR1 and CDR2 sequences are WNHNN and SYGVQD (reference sequence). The J segment lost 5 bases and the V segment lost 5 bases, leaving 3 bases of the junction unmatched.

The table lists this clonotype with a few counts. The CDR3 coding sequence is TGCAGCACTATAGCGGGTAGCTCCTACAATGAGCAGTTCTTC. Protein product: CSTIAGSSYNEQFF. The J gene is TRBJ2-1, the V gene TRBV20-1; the match to TRBD2 covers 7 bases. Germline values: CDR1 DFQATT, CDR2 SNEGSKA (reference sequence). This CDR3 has 14 residues.

This chain links TRBV6-2 or TRBV6-3 with TRBJ2-3; D gene ambiguous. The germline gives CDR1 MNHEY, CDR2 SVGEGT. V was trimmed by 5 bases and J by 3 bases, leaving 9 bases between them. The CDR3 contains 13 residues. CDR3 bases: TGTGCCAGCAGTGTCCTTATTACAGATACGCAGTATTTT. It specifies CASSVLITDTQYF.

The chain carries TRBV19 and TRBJ2-2; 7 nucleotides line up with TRBD2. The germline V gene encodes CDR1 LNHDA and CDR2 SQIVND (reference sequence). V lost 4 bases and J lost 7; bases outside the gene matches: 18. The CDR3 loop spans 18 amino acids. The CDR3 protein is CASSTLTSAGRWSGELFF. The CDR3 DNA reads as TGTGCCAGTAGTACCCTCACTAGCGCCGGGCGATGGAGCGGGGAGCTGTTTTTT.